Listed below are T cell receptor beta chains from one sample, sequenced in a study of T cell responses to AZD1222 COVID-19 vaccine. Clones were sequenced by immunoSEQ multiplex PCR, and TCRdb holds only the in-frame ones, with some missing. This sample has about 100,000 clones, with over 75% found just once. Sample: peripheral blood, taken on day 0 of MenACWY control vaccination. These TCRs come from an adult in good health. Each CDR3 is given with its conserved first and last residue. A D gene is named only where the DNA matches it firmly. Some rows have no size entry. The others give once, few or many, or a class for an expanded clone.

size	D	length	V	J	CDR3	DNA
.	TRBD1	14	TRBV15	TRBJ1-1	CATKRGGWNTEAFF	TGTGCCACCAAACGAGGGGGCTGGAACACTGAAGCTTTCTTT
.	.	13	TRBV11-2	TRBJ2-5	CASSLEVGQTQYF	TGTGCCAGCAGCTTAGAGGTGGGTCAGACCCAGTACTTC
.	TRBD2	15	TRBV5-4	TRBJ2-1	CASSGSGGDNNEQFF	TGTGCCAGCAGCGGGAGCGGGGGGGATAACAATGAGCAGTTCTTC
.	.	15	TRBV7-2	TRBJ1-5	CASSLGQAGSQPQHF	TGTGCCAGCAGCTTAGGACAGGCCGGTTCTCAGCCCCAGCATTTT
.	TRBD1	13	TRBV28	TRBJ1-1	CASRRGDSTEAFF	TGTGCCAGCAGGAGAGGGGACAGCACTGAAGCTTTCTTT
.	TRBD1	14	TRBV11-2	TRBJ1-1	CASTPFTGGTEAFF	TGTGCCAGCACTCCTTTCACAGGGGGCACTGAAGCTTTCTTT
.	TRBD1	14	TRBV30	TRBJ2-7	CAWRRDRGPYEQYF	TGTGCCTGGAGGCGGGACAGGGGGCCCTACGAGCAGTACTTC
.	.	12	TRBV2	TRBJ1-5	CASSESLGPQHF	TGTGCCAGCAGTGAGAGCTTGGGGCCCCAGCATTTT
once	.	14	TRBV28	TRBJ2-1	CASMGTMNGYEQFF	TGTGCCAGCATGGGGACAATGAACGGGTATGAGCAGTTCTTC
.	TRBD1	15	TRBV5-1	TRBJ2-5	CASSLGQGYVETQYF	TGCGCCAGCAGCCTGGGACAGGGGTATGTGGAGACCCAGTACTTC
.	.	15	TRBV9	TRBJ1-1	CASSVAPQRDTEAFF	TGTGCCAGCAGCGTAGCCCCCCAGAGGGACACTGAAGCTTTCTTT
.	.	12	TRBV28	TRBJ2-7	CASSLRVSEQYF	TGTGCCAGCAGTCTCAGGGTTTCCGAGCAGTACTTC
.	.	21	TRBV19	TRBJ1-5	CASSLTRGPGRDIYSNQPQHF	TGTGCCAGTAGTCTGACCAGGGGCCCAGGGAGGGATATCTATAGCAATCAGCCCCAGCATTTT
.	.	13	TRBV4-1	TRBJ2-5	CASSFIGGETQYF	TGCGCCAGCAGTTTTATAGGGGGAGAGACCCAGTACTTC
.	.	16	TRBV6-2/TRBV6-3	TRBJ2-5	CASSWGPARGKETQYF	TGTGCCAGCAGTTGGGGCCCGGCCAGAGGGAAAGAGACCCAGTACTTC
.	.	12	TRBV6-6	TRBJ2-7	CASSSLWGEQYF	TGTGCCAGCAGTTCCCTCTGGGGCGAGCAGTACTTC
.	.	15	TRBV6-2/TRBV6-3	TRBJ2-2	CASSSPTGRIGELFF	TGTGCCAGCAGTTCTCCGACAGGGAGGATCGGGGAGCTGTTTTTT
.	TRBD1	13	TRBV19	TRBJ1-2	CASSAGQFYGYTF	TGTGCCAGTAGTGCGGGACAGTTCTATGGCTACACCTTC
.	TRBD1	15	TRBV18	TRBJ1-1	CASSPDTGGHTEAFF	TGTGCCAGCTCACCCGATACAGGGGGCCACACTGAAGCTTTCTTT
.	TRBD1	14	TRBV6-6	TRBJ1-6	CASRLTGEGSPLHF	TGTGCCAGCAGGCTTACAGGGGAGGGTTCACCCCTCCACTTT
.	TRBD2	15	TRBV6-5	TRBJ2-3	CASSRSSGRTDTQYF	TGTGCCAGCAGCCGTTCTAGCGGACGCACAGATACGCAGTATTTT
.	.	11	TRBV7-9	TRBJ1-1	CASSLGRRAFF	TGTGCCAGCAGCTTAGGGCGGAGAGCTTTCTTT
few	.	13	TRBV28	TRBJ2-5	CASRTFRVGTQYF	TGTGCCAGCAGGACATTCAGGGTTGGGACCCAGTACTTC
.	TRBD1	12	TRBV7-2	TRBJ2-7	CASSAYRGEQYF	TGTGCCAGCAGCGCCTACAGGGGCGAGCAGTACTTC
.	.	14	TRBV20-1	TRBJ2-1	CSASEDTNLSEQFF	TGCAGTGCTAGTGAGGATACGAACTTAAGTGAGCAGTTCTTC
.	.	13	TRBV4-2	TRBJ2-7	CASSQGQYYEQYF	TGTGCCAGCAGCCAGGGGCAGTACTACGAGCAGTACTTC
.	TRBD1	15	TRBV5-1	TRBJ2-7	CASSARQGPTYEQYF	TGCGCCAGCAGCGCGCGACAGGGGCCCACCTACGAGCAGTACTTC
.	.	14	TRBV7-2	TRBJ1-2	CASSLPFPGGGYTF	TGTGCCAGCAGCTTACCCTTCCCGGGTGGTGGCTACACCTTC
once	.	14	TRBV7-3	TRBJ1-1	CASSLGQFVTEAFF	TGTGCCAGCAGCTTAGGACAATTCGTCACTGAAGCTTTCTTT
.	TRBD1	13	TRBV6-2/TRBV6-3	TRBJ1-6	CASSWDSNSPLHF	TGTGCCAGCAGTTGGGACAGCAATTCACCCCTCCACTTT
.	TRBD1	15	TRBV4-3	TRBJ2-3	CASSRGQGGADTQYF	TGCGCCAGCAGCCGGGGACAGGGGGGGGCAGATACGCAGTATTTT
.	.	13	TRBV4-3	TRBJ2-7	CASSYGFTYEQYF	TGCGCCAGCAGTTACGGGTTCACCTACGAGCAGTACTTC
.	.	12	TRBV6-6	TRBJ2-3	CASSYSGDTQYF	TGTGCCAGCAGTTACTCGGGGGATACGCAGTATTTT
.	.	15	TRBV5-6	TRBJ2-3	CASSFRGPLTDTQYF	TGTGCCAGCAGCTTCCGGGGTCCTCTCACAGATACGCAGTATTTT
.	.	17	TRBV20-1	TRBJ2-2	CSASQPGRGANTGELFF	TGCAGTGCTAGTCAACCTGGAAGGGGCGCGAACACCGGGGAGCTGTTTTTT
.	.	11	TRBV28	TRBJ2-1	CASKSLHEQFF	TGTGCCAGCAAATCTCTTCATGAGCAGTTCTTC
.	.	11	TRBV18	TRBJ2-7	CASSPPYEQYF	TGTGCCAGCTCACCTCCCTACGAGCAGTACTTC
.	TRBD2	15	TRBV28	TRBJ2-7	CASRTLAGGYHEQYF	TGTGCCAGCAGAACCCTAGCGGGAGGGTACCACGAGCAGTACTTC